The sequence of this TCR beta chain was determined in a study of blood T cell repertoires in COVID-19. Looking at the study overall: Whether acute or convalescent, the COVID-19 samples came from the United States, Italy and Spain. PBMCs, B-cell-depleted T cells, or T cells provided the cDNA or gDNA that made up the material.

Original data processing: Using reference gene primer amplification, nucleated cell counts were estimated. Repertoires were generated with immunoSEQ multiplex PCR, while TCRdb's copy carries only in-frame clones and drops some. The DNA gave D and trimming, while V, J and clone size come from that table. The table shows 200,000 or so clones, with about 86% occurring only once. J gave up 2 bases and V 5 bases, and 12 bases lay outside the gene matches. The length of the CDR3 is 17 residues. CDR1 and CDR2 from the germline V gene are LGHNA and YNFKEQ. The rearrangement links TRBV4-2 to TRBJ1-2, with 9 nucleotides matching TRBD1. The sequenced sample consisted of peripheral blood. The sequence was obtained from a woman in her sixties or seventies with acute or convalescent COVID-19. The CDR3 is CASSSRDRANGNYGYTF. CDR3 bases: TGTGCCAGCAGCAGCCGGGACAGGGCAAACGGAAACTATGGCTACACCTTC.